This is a list of T cell receptor beta chains from one sample in a study of blood T cell repertoires in COVID-19. Measured with immunoSEQ multiplex PCR; TCRdb has only the in-frame clones, and not every one. The sample has over 250,000 clones; 80% to 90% are singletons. Sequencing was carried out using PBMCs or T cells enriched from blood (not recorded which). The receptor set was obtained from a woman between 18 and 30 years old who had recovered from COVID-19. The conserved cysteine and the conserved F or W are not part of the CDR3 here. The size entry is marked missing in some rows and otherwise reads once, few, many or a size class.

abundance: few
j_gene: TRBJ1-2
v_gene: TRBV3-1/TRBV3-2
CDR3aa: ASSQGDSPRGYT

abundance: -
j_gene: TRBJ2-7
v_gene: TRBV7-8
CDR3aa: ASSLAESGGLAYEQY

abundance: -
j_gene: TRBJ1-5
v_gene: TRBV6-5
CDR3aa: ASSYTGYDQPQH

abundance: -
j_gene: TRBJ2-2
v_gene: TRBV5-6
CDR3aa: ASSLFGQSNTGELF

abundance: -
j_gene: TRBJ2-3
v_gene: TRBV10-3
CDR3aa: AIRSDSVSADTQY

abundance: -
j_gene: TRBJ2-3
v_gene: TRBV5-4
CDR3aa: ASSSPSGITDTQY

abundance: -
j_gene: TRBJ2-3
v_gene: TRBV7-2
CDR3aa: ASRLIGTSGGAWDTQY

abundance: few
j_gene: TRBJ1-5
v_gene: TRBV28
CDR3aa: ASVTGGGNQPQH

abundance: -
j_gene: TRBJ1-2
v_gene: TRBV19
CDR3aa: ASTGTGVTYGYT

abundance: -
j_gene: TRBJ1-2
v_gene: TRBV27
CDR3aa: ASSQQGAVGYT

abundance: -
j_gene: TRBJ2-7
v_gene: TRBV6-5
CDR3aa: ASSYSSLAAGYEQY

abundance: -
j_gene: TRBJ2-7
v_gene: TRBV1
CDR3aa: TSSHAGGRDEQY

abundance: -
j_gene: TRBJ1-6
v_gene: TRBV10-3
CDR3aa: AISGRGAPGSPLH

abundance: -
j_gene: TRBJ2-1
v_gene: TRBV7-9
CDR3aa: ASSLGHMGNEQF

abundance: -
j_gene: TRBJ2-7
v_gene: TRBV6-5
CDR3aa: ASSYSGVSYEQY

abundance: -
j_gene: TRBJ1-5
v_gene: TRBV30
CDR3aa: AWSGGQGPTNQPQH

abundance: -
j_gene: TRBJ1-4
v_gene: TRBV3-1/TRBV3-2
CDR3aa: ASSQFFQANEKLF

abundance: -
j_gene: TRBJ1-1
v_gene: TRBV5-1
CDR3aa: ASSAGTASEAF

abundance: -
j_gene: TRBJ1-2
v_gene: TRBV24-1
CDR3aa: ATSEGQGARGYT

abundance: -
j_gene: TRBJ2-4
v_gene: TRBV11-2
CDR3aa: ASSPRGLAKNIQY

abundance: -
j_gene: TRBJ1-3
v_gene: TRBV7-9
CDR3aa: ASSLSGQGGNTIY

abundance: -
j_gene: TRBJ2-2
v_gene: TRBV5-4
CDR3aa: ASSLGLAGGTGELF

abundance: -
j_gene: TRBJ1-2
v_gene: TRBV4-1
CDR3aa: ASSQDLRDLDGYT

abundance: -
j_gene: TRBJ1-5
v_gene: TRBV7-9
CDR3aa: ASSPGGEWGNQPQH

abundance: -
j_gene: TRBJ2-7
v_gene: TRBV6-2/TRBV6-3
CDR3aa: ASSSGGSYEQY

abundance: -
j_gene: TRBJ1-2
v_gene: TRBV19
CDR3aa: ASSPPILNYGYT

abundance: few
j_gene: TRBJ1-2
v_gene: TRBV24-1
CDR3aa: ATSDADRGYGYT

abundance: once
j_gene: TRBJ2-5
v_gene: TRBV5-1
CDR3aa: ASSSTGTGGLETQY

abundance: -
j_gene: TRBJ1-4
v_gene: TRBV7-6
CDR3aa: ASSFRAGGNTRKLF

abundance: -
j_gene: TRBJ2-2
v_gene: TRBV24-1
CDR3aa: ATSDQGLKTGELF

abundance: -
j_gene: TRBJ2-1
v_gene: TRBV6-5
CDR3aa: ASSSPRQGSNEQF

abundance: -
j_gene: TRBJ1-1
v_gene: TRBV5-1
CDR3aa: ASSLQGGGTEAF

abundance: -
j_gene: TRBJ1-3
v_gene: TRBV7-6
CDR3aa: ASSLAGSGGNTIY

abundance: -
j_gene: TRBJ1-1
v_gene: TRBV7-9
CDR3aa: ASSFWNASMNTEAF

abundance: -
j_gene: TRBJ2-1
v_gene: TRBV10-1
CDR3aa: ASSESPSGGLSSYNEQF

abundance: once
j_gene: TRBJ1-2
v_gene: TRBV5-1
CDR3aa: ASSSGLPYT

abundance: once
j_gene: TRBJ1-5
v_gene: TRBV2
CDR3aa: ASRLGTGVNQPQH

abundance: -
j_gene: TRBJ1-1
v_gene: TRBV5-1
CDR3aa: ASSGTGSPNEAF

abundance: -
j_gene: TRBJ2-5
v_gene: TRBV7-2
CDR3aa: ASSFRETQY

abundance: -
j_gene: TRBJ1-5
v_gene: TRBV3-1/TRBV3-2
CDR3aa: ASSQVWGGNQPQH

abundance: -
j_gene: TRBJ2-2
v_gene: TRBV5-1
CDR3aa: AGTSGPNTGELF

abundance: once
j_gene: TRBJ1-2
v_gene: TRBV14
CDR3aa: ASSPSGGGAKLDGYT

abundance: -
j_gene: TRBJ1-1
v_gene: TRBV5-1
CDR3aa: ASSLSLPSTEAF

abundance: once
j_gene: TRBJ2-7
v_gene: TRBV12-5
CDR3aa: ASGLVPTGRSYEQY

abundance: -
j_gene: TRBJ2-5
v_gene: TRBV28
CDR3aa: ASSFTSGVKETQY

abundance: -
j_gene: TRBJ1-3
v_gene: TRBV28
CDR3aa: ASSLSGSGNTIY

abundance: -
j_gene: TRBJ1-6
v_gene: TRBV3-1/TRBV3-2
CDR3aa: ASSQAGIGNSPLH

abundance: -
j_gene: TRBJ1-5
v_gene: TRBV5-1
CDR3aa: ASSLMSGGNQPQH

abundance: -
j_gene: TRBJ2-1
v_gene: TRBV7-8
CDR3aa: ASSLAWTGHNEQF

abundance: -
j_gene: TRBJ1-1
v_gene: TRBV4-1
CDR3aa: ASSLGQGALNTEAF

abundance: once
j_gene: TRBJ1-2
v_gene: TRBV28
CDR3aa: ASEDRSNYGYT

abundance: -
j_gene: TRBJ2-2
v_gene: TRBV18
CDR3aa: ASFSGQGNTGELF

abundance: -
j_gene: TRBJ2-7
v_gene: TRBV7-8
CDR3aa: ASSTRQGPDEQY

abundance: once
j_gene: TRBJ2-5
v_gene: TRBV7-2
CDR3aa: ASSATLAGGPMETQY